A single sample gave rise to the 8 T cell receptor beta chains below, sequenced in a study of blood T cells in healthy people across ages. Sample-barcoded 5' priming and a J-beta primer mix drove a second PCR of about 6 to 12 cycles. Via MiXCR, TCRdb re-called the 5' RACE reads, giving one row per CDR3 protein. This repertoire shows about 640,000 distinct CDR3 sequences, approximately 30% found once; its top ten account for approximately 14%. Sequenced material: blood. Receptor source: a woman older than 75 in good health.

A remark on this clonotype: Possible read error: a much larger clone is one base away. The chain combines TRBV7-2 with TRBJ1-5, with 7 positions matching TRBD1. V lost 4 bases, J lost 11 bases, and 11 bases stayed unmatched. The CDR3 totals 14 residues. Germline CDR1 SGHTA, CDR2 FQGNSA. In nucleotides, the CDR3 is TGTGCCAGCAGCTCAGTGCAGGGGGGATCGACCCAGCATTTT. Amino acid sequence: CASSSVQGGSTQHF.

This clonotype showed up just a few times. CDR3 sequence reads: CASSYSWRAPGNTEAFF. The DNA for the CDR3 is TGTGCCAGCAGTTACTCGTGGCGAGCCCCAGGGAACACTGAAGCTTTCTTT. The rearrangement joins TRBV6-2 or TRBV6-3 to TRBJ1-1; D remains ambiguous. CDR3 length: 17 residues. Trimming pared 0 bases from V and 1 base from J, leaving 15 bases between. CDR1 is MNHEY and CDR2 is SVGEGT in the germline V gene.

A remark on this clonotype: An end of the junction does not agree with germline; a read error may underlie this. This chain links TRBV5-1 with TRBJ2-2, with D perhaps matching TRBD2 (6 bases). This CDR3 has 16 residues. Germline loops: CDR1 SGHRS, CDR2 YFSETQ. The CDR3 reads CASSLAAGTFTGEQFF. The CDR3 DNA reads as TGCGCCAGCAGCTTGGCGGCGGGGACCTTCACCGGGGAGCAGTTTTTT.

Worth noting for this clonotype: This clone may be a read error of a much larger clone one base away. The rearrangement links TRBV6-1 to TRBJ2-5, with no clear D. Germline CDR1 reads MNHNS; CDR2 reads SASEGT. The germline V and J ends were trimmed by 4 bases and 13 bases, with 16 bases remaining between them. This CDR3 is 12 amino acids long. The CDR3 DNA follows: TGTGCCAGCAGTGCAAAAGGCTACGAGCGGTACTTC. This encodes CASSAKGYERYF.

With regard to this clonotype: At one end, the junction sequence differs from germline, possibly due to a read error. This chain connects TRBV9 to TRBJ1-1; TRBD1 matches at 7 bases. The CDR3 consists of 15 residues. Germline V gene data show CDR1 as SGDLS and CDR2 as YYNGEE. CDR3 nucleotides: TGTGCCTGCAGCGTAGTCGCAGGGGGGAACACTGAAGCTTTCTTT. Translated: CACSVVAGGNTEAFF.

In this sample, this clonotype turned up many times. Just one base apart from a much larger clone, this may be a read error. The chain uses TRBV4-3 and TRBJ2-7; TRBD1 is a possible D gene (5 bases). V lost 4 bases, J lost 6 bases, and 22 bases lay in between. CDR3 length equals 16 residues. The germline V gene has CDR1 LGHNA and CDR2 YSLEER. The CDR3 reads CASSPGLDNPCSEQYF. The DNA for the CDR3 is TGCGCCAGCAGCCCCGGGCTGGACAATCCGTGTAGCGAGCAGTACTTC.

The DNA for the CDR3 is TGTGCCAGTCGTTTGATGGGGAACACTGAAGCTTTCTTT. It is translated as CASRLMGNTEAFF. The V gene is TRBV19, the J gene TRBJ1-1; D remains unclear. Trimming pared 8 bases from V and 1 base from J, leaving 11 bases between. The CDR3 has 13 residues. Germline CDR1 is LNHDA and CDR2 is SQIVND (reference sequence).

This clonotype was counted ten times or more. The gene calls are TRBV7-8 and TRBJ2-7; 10 nucleotides match TRBD1. CDR1 is SGHVS and CDR2 is FQNEAQ in the germline V gene. V dropped 5 bases and J dropped 7; count of bases not matched to a gene: 11. The CDR3 is made up of 15 amino acids. CDR3 region: CASSPGTGALGEQYF. The CDR3 DNA follows: TGTGCCAGCAGCCCCGGGACAGGGGCTCTCGGGGAGCAGTACTTC. Complete variable domain (other parts from reference TRBV7-8 and TRBJ2-7): GAGVSQSPRYKVAKRGQDVALRCDPISGHVSLFWYQQALGQGPEFLTYFQNEAQLDKSGLPSDRFFAERPEGSVSTLKIQRTQQEDSAVYLCASSPGTGALGEQYFGPGTRLTVT.